The rows below give T cell receptor beta chains drawn from one sample of a study of shared clonotypes between healthy human individuals. Sequencing used immunoSEQ multiplex PCR; TCRdb keeps in-frame clones, though not all of them. The sample has 1,100,000 or so clones; around 82% are singletons. Sequencing was done on a sample of memory CD4+ T cells from PBMCs. The source is a man aged 18 to 35 in good health. Some clones in this sample may be carry-over from other donors' samples. CDR3s include the opening cysteine and the closing phenylalanine or tryptophan. Fields, in order: V gene, clone size, CDR3 length, J gene, D gene, CDR3 protein, CDR3 DNA. The D gene is left open where the match is weak. Size is omitted from some rows. Given values are once, few, many or a class for expanded clones.

TRBV2	-	14	TRBJ1-2	TRBD1	CASSLRQGANGYTF	TGTGCCAGCAGCCTCCGACAGGGGGCGAATGGCTACACCTTC
TRBV7-2	-	15	TRBJ2-3	TRBD2	CASRGGSGGTDTQYF	TGTGCCAGCAGGGGCGGGAGTGGGGGGACAGATACGCAGTATTTT
TRBV6-1	once	14	TRBJ1-4	-	CASSEGGVGEKLFF	TGTGCCAGCAGTGAAGGGGGTGTGGGAGAAAAACTGTTTTTT
TRBV7-8	once	12	TRBJ2-5	TRBD1	CASSTQGETQYF	TGTGCCAGCAGCACACAGGGGGAGACCCAGTACTTC
TRBV28	once	14	TRBJ2-2	TRBD2	CACYKGTRTGELFF	TGTGCCTGCTACAAGGGGACTAGAACCGGGGAGCTGTTTTTT
TRBV10-3	few	13	TRBJ2-5	-	CAIRASPGETQYF	TGTGCCATCAGGGCCAGCCCAGGGGAGACCCAGTACTTC
TRBV20-1	-	10	TRBJ2-7	-	CSARSYEQYF	TGCAGTGCTAGATCCTACGAGCAGTACTTC
TRBV4-3	-	13	TRBJ2-3	-	CASSQDQGDTQYF	TGCGCCAGCAGCCAAGATCAAGGGGATACGCAGTATTTT
TRBV15	-	19	TRBJ1-5	TRBD1	CATSRGWDRAGGRDQPQHF	TGTGCCACCAGCAGAGGCTGGGACAGGGCAGGGGGCAGGGATCAGCCCCAGCATTTT
TRBV28	once	15	TRBJ1-2	-	CASSPSPLTIYGYTF	TGTGCCAGCAGTCCGTCCCCACTGACGATCTATGGCTACACCTTC
TRBV29-1	-	11	TRBJ1-1	-	CSARTVTEAFF	TGCAGCGCCCGGACGGTCACTGAAGCTTTCTTT
TRBV30	few	14	TRBJ1-5	-	CAWRDLQGTQPQHF	TGTGCCTGGAGGGACCTACAGGGAACTCAGCCCCAGCATTTT
TRBV18	many	16	TRBJ1-4	-	CASSPWEQGGNEKLFF	TGTGCCAGCTCACCCTGGGAACAGGGAGGTAATGAAAAACTGTTTTTT
TRBV7-3	-	14	TRBJ2-5	TRBD2	CASSLSGGRETQYF	TGTGCCAGCAGCTTATCGGGGGGGAGAGAGACCCAGTACTTC
TRBV28	-	15	TRBJ1-4	-	CASTLPQGSNEKLFF	TGTGCCAGCACCCTCCCACAGGGATCTAATGAAAAACTGTTTTTT
TRBV27	-	13	TRBJ2-7	-	CASGFDRYYEQYF	TGTGCCAGCGGATTTGACAGGTACTACGAGCAGTACTTC
TRBV5-1	-	16	TRBJ2-1	-	CASSLSPLAVYNEQFF	TGCGCCAGCAGCTTGTCTCCCCTCGCAGTCTACAATGAGCAGTTCTTC
TRBV5-1	-	15	TRBJ1-2	-	CASSLAVSGPYGYTF	TGCGCCAGCAGCTTGGCCGTTTCCGGTCCCTATGGCTACACCTTC
TRBV2	-	13	TRBJ2-2	-	CASRADGTGELFF	TGTGCCAGCAGGGCCGACGGCACCGGGGAGCTGTTTTTT
TRBV5-1	few	12	TRBJ1-3	-	CASSFSGDTIYF	TGCGCCAGCAGCTTTTCCGGGGACACCATATATTTT
TRBV7-3	-	14	TRBJ1-1	-	CASSLVGSNTEAFF	TGTGCCAGCAGCTTAGTCGGCTCGAACACTGAAGCTTTCTTT
TRBV28	-	15	TRBJ1-4	-	CASSLIAGYDEKLFF	TGTGCCAGCAGTTTAATTGCGGGGTACGATGAAAAACTGTTTTTT
TRBV11-3	-	16	TRBJ2-3	TRBD2	CASSPGLAGEGDTQYF	TGTGCCAGCAGCCCAGGACTAGCGGGAGAAGGCGATACGCAGTATTTT
TRBV11-2	-	14	TRBJ1-1	TRBD1	CASSTGTVNTEAFF	TGTGCCAGCAGCACCGGGACAGTTAACACTGAAGCTTTCTTT
TRBV4-1	-	18	TRBJ2-6	-	CASSPMAGQGTGANVLTF	TGCGCCAGCAGCCCTATGGCTGGCCAGGGAACTGGGGCCAACGTCCTGACTTTC
TRBV27	-	15	TRBJ1-2	-	CASSARDRPAYGYTF	TGTGCCAGCAGTGCTCGGGACCGACCTGCCTATGGCTACACCTTC
TRBV20-1	once	11	TRBJ2-7	-	CSAAVGNEQYF	TGCAGTGCCGCGGTGGGAAACGAGCAGTACTTC
TRBV2	-	14	TRBJ2-5	TRBD2	CASRWAGGEETQYF	TGTGCCAGCAGGTGGGCGGGAGGGGAAGAGACCCAGTACTTC
TRBV7-9	-	17	TRBJ2-2	TRBD2	CASSFQRLAGDTGELFF	TGTGCCAGCAGCTTCCAAAGACTAGCGGGCGACACCGGGGAGCTGTTTTTT
TRBV6-5	-	11	TRBJ2-1	-	CASSYSGRQFF	TGTGCCAGCAGTTACTCGGGACGGCAGTTCTTC
TRBV30	-	15	TRBJ2-1	TRBD2	CAWREGLAGDGEQFF	TGTGCCTGGAGGGAGGGACTAGCGGGAGACGGTGAGCAGTTCTTC
TRBV29-1	-	11	TRBJ2-1	-	CSVDGGNEQFF	TGCAGCGTTGACGGCGGGAATGAGCAGTTCTTC
TRBV29-1	-	13	TRBJ2-5	TRBD2	CSLRGTIQETQYF	TGCAGCTTACGAGGGACTATACAAGAGACCCAGTACTTC
TRBV20-1	-	10	TRBJ1-2	-	CSAVGNGYTF	TGCAGTGCTGTCGGGAACGGCTACACCTTC
TRBV2	-	14	TRBJ1-5	-	CASSEWVSNQPQHF	TGTGCCAGCAGTGAGTGGGTGAGCAATCAGCCCCAGCATTTT
TRBV7-2	many	16	TRBJ2-2	-	CASSLTRVSNTGELFF	TGTGCCAGCAGTCTAACCAGGGTTTCGAACACCGGGGAGCTGTTTTTT
TRBV18	-	13	TRBJ2-7	-	CASSPHRDYEQYF	TGTGCCAGCTCACCCCACAGGGACTACGAGCAGTACTTC
TRBV28	-	14	TRBJ2-7	-	CASSPPDRPYEQYF	TGTGCCAGCAGTCCTCCGGACAGACCCTACGAGCAGTACTTC
TRBV5-1	few	15	TRBJ2-3	TRBD1	CASSRTGDLADTQYF	TGCGCCAGCAGCCGGACAGGGGACTTGGCAGATACGCAGTATTTT
TRBV18	-	18	TRBJ2-1	TRBD2	CASSLRTSGYGIYNEQFF	TGTGCCAGCTCGCTCAGGACTAGCGGGTATGGGATCTACAATGAGCAGTTCTTC
TRBV27	-	11	TRBJ2-5	-	CASRYGQTQYF	TGTGCCAGCAGATACGGGCAGACCCAGTACTTC
TRBV7-3	few	15	TRBJ1-1	TRBD1	CASSRETGINTEAFF	TGTGCCAGCAGCCGGGAGACAGGGATCAACACTGAAGCTTTCTTT
TRBV2	-	15	TRBJ2-1	TRBD2	CASRWTSGGGGEQFF	TGTGCCAGCCGATGGACTAGCGGGGGGGGCGGTGAGCAGTTCTTC
TRBV5-1	-	15	TRBJ2-5	TRBD1	CASSLFQGARETQYF	TGCGCCAGCAGCTTGTTTCAGGGGGCCCGGGAGACCCAGTACTTC
TRBV25-1	-	13	TRBJ1-2	-	CASSDSRSYGYTF	TGTGCCAGCAGTGATTCCAGGTCCTATGGCTACACCTTC
TRBV30	-	14	TRBJ2-5	-	CAWSGSPRGETQYF	TGTGCCTGGAGCGGGAGCCCCAGGGGGGAGACCCAGTACTTC
TRBV29-1	few	14	TRBJ1-1	-	CSVAHVGLNTEAFF	TGCAGCGTTGCTCACGTGGGTCTGAACACTGAAGCTTTCTTT
TRBV30	-	13	TRBJ1-1	TRBD1	CAWMTGGNTEAFF	TGTGCCTGGATGACAGGGGGGAACACTGAAGCTTTCTTT
TRBV28	few	12	TRBJ1-4	-	CASSLRQEKLFF	TGTGCCAGCAGCCTTCGACAGGAAAAACTGTTTTTT
TRBV6-6	-	13	TRBJ2-2	-	CASGYSTTGELFF	TGTGCCAGCGGTTACTCAACCACCGGGGAGCTGTTTTTT
TRBV7-2	-	13	TRBJ2-5	TRBD2	CASSLDGRKTQYF	TGTGCCAGCAGCTTAGACGGGAGGAAGACCCAGTACTTC
TRBV11-3	-	15	TRBJ2-7	TRBD1	CASSPPGQEAYEQYF	TGTGCCAGCAGCCCCCCGGGACAGGAGGCCTACGAGCAGTACTTC
TRBV4-3	-	14	TRBJ1-1	-	CASSRITGNTEAFF	TGCGCCAGCAGCCGGATCACAGGGAACACTGAAGCTTTCTTT
TRBV7-2	-	12	TRBJ2-5	-	CASSRGTETQYF	TGTGCCAGCAGCAGGGGCACAGAGACCCAGTACTTC
TRBV6-1	-	14	TRBJ2-5	-	CASSAHTKWETQYF	TGTGCCAGCAGTGCTCATACCAAATGGGAGACCCAGTACTTC
TRBV11-2	-	18	TRBJ1-3	-	CASSLRDGDRSSGNTIYF	TGTGCCAGCAGCTTAAGAGATGGGGACCGTTCCTCTGGAAACACCATATATTTT
TRBV28	-	10	TRBJ2-6	-	CASRPTVVTF	TGTGCCAGCAGACCGACAGTCGTTACTTTC
TRBV19	-	15	TRBJ1-1	TRBD1	CASSIRGTGDTEAFF	TGTGCCAGTAGTATAAGGGGGACAGGGGACACTGAAGCTTTCTTT
TRBV9	few	15	TRBJ2-6	-	CASSGEGGKGNVLTF	TGTGCCAGCAGCGGCGAGGGAGGAAAGGGCAACGTCCTGACTTTC
TRBV14	-	11	TRBJ1-2	-	CASSASGVYTF	TGTGCCAGCAGCGCGTCAGGGGTCTACACCTTC